Each of the 26 T cell receptor beta chains below was sequenced from the same sample in a study of blood T cell repertoires in COVID-19. The assay was immunoSEQ multiplex PCR, and TCRdb's table has in-frame clones only and misses some. The table lists 70,000 or so clones, around four fifths of them singletons, with 2.5% in the top ten. The sequenced material came from peripheral blood. The receptors here all came from a man older than 75 with active or convalescent COVID-19.

The chain links TRBV5-4 to TRBJ2-5; 9 bases match TRBD1. Germline V gene data show CDR1 as SGHNT and CDR2 as YYREEE (reference sequence). This CDR3 region has 14 residues. V shed 2 bases, J shed 4 bases, and the junction held 3 bases outside the gene matches. The CDR3 DNA is TGTGCCAGCAGCTTACAACAGGGGGCAGAGACCCAGTACTTC. Protein: CASSLQQGAETQYF.

The chain links TRBV10-1 to TRBJ2-1, with D possibly matching TRBD2 (5 bases). V lost 5 bases, J lost 9 bases, and 14 bases lay in between. Per the germline V gene, CDR1 is WNHNN and CDR2 is SYGVQD (reference sequence). This CDR3 contains 13 residues. CDR3 in DNA: TGCGCCAGCAGTCCCTCGGGAACTCGTGAGCAGTTCTTC. Amino acids: CASSPSGTREQFF.

The chain couples TRBV18 to TRBJ1-1; 8 nucleotides line up with TRBD1. Germline V lookup: CDR1 KGHSH, CDR2 LQKENI. Unmatched junction bases numbered 4, after V lost 6 bases and J lost 1 base. The CDR3 has 14 amino acids. CDR3 sequence: CASSRQGQNTEAFF. The CDR3 DNA is TGTGCCAGCTCTCGACAGGGGCAGAACACTGAAGCTTTCTTT.

This clone has a handful of counts. The V gene is TRBV10-2, the J gene TRBJ2-2; 12 bases map to TRBD2. In germline, CDR1 is WSHSY, CDR2 SAAADI. V trimming: 0 bases; J trimming: 3 bases; junction bases outside the gene matches: 5. The length of the CDR3 is 18 residues. CDR3 in amino acids: CASSESRGLAGYTGELFF. CDR3 DNA: TGCGCCAGCAGTGAGTCTCGAGGACTAGCGGGGTACACCGGGGAGCTGTTTTTT.

This chain uses TRBV27 with TRBJ2-2; no clear D gene. CDR1 and CDR2 from the germline V gene are MNHEY and SMNVEV (reference sequence). Between the trimmed V and J ends, which lost 6 bases and 6 bases, there was a span of 11 bases. This CDR3 is built from 13 residues. The chain's CDR3 is CASSPSLAGELFF. DNA for the CDR3: TGTGCCAGCAGCCCCTCCCTAGCCGGGGAGCTGTTTTTT.

As concerns this clone: One end of the junction does not line up with germline, which may come from a read error. The chain is built from TRBV4-2 and TRBJ2-1; D is unclear. Germline V gene sequence: CDR1 LGHNA, CDR2 YNFKEQ. The CDR3 extends over 16 amino acids. The CDR3 spells CASSQDEQQSRNEQFF. DNA for the CDR3: TGTGCCAGCAGTCAAGATGAGCAACAGTCTCGGAATGAGCAGTTCTTC.

This clone was recorded a few times. V usage is TRBV11-1 and J usage is TRBJ1-1; TRBD1 might be the D (6 bases). The ends were cut back, 4 bases at V and 4 bases at J, with 16 bases in the middle. Germline V gives CDR1 SGHAT, CDR2 FQDESV (reference sequence). The CDR3 extends over 15 amino acids. The CDR3 spells CASSSGGARGTEAFF. The CDR3 coding sequence is TGTGCCAGCAGCTCTGGGGGGGCGAGGGGCACTGAAGCTTTCTTT.

The rearrangement links TRBV28 to TRBJ2-3, with a weak D call TRBD2 (5 bases). Deletions cut 8 bases from V and 0 bases from J, with 15 bases between. CDR1 is MDHEN and CDR2 is SYDVKM in the germline V gene. This CDR3 region has 15 residues. CDR3 sequence (DNA): TGTGCCAGCCGGGATGGCGGCACTAGCACAGATACGCAGTATTTT. Translating gives CASRDGGTSTDTQYF. The full variable domain, in which reference TRBV28 and TRBJ2-3 provide the parts outside the CDR3, is DVKVTQSSRYLVKRTGEKVFLECVQDMDHENMFWYRQDPGLGLRLIYFSYDVKMKEKGDIPEGYSVSREKKERFSLILESASTNQTSMYLCASRDGGTSTDTQYFGPGTRLTVL.

The chain uses TRBV6-5 and TRBJ1-3; 7 positions agree with TRBD1. Unmatched junction bases numbered 1, after V lost 5 bases and J lost 0 bases. This CDR3 has 14 amino acids. CDR1 is MNHEY and CDR2 is SVGAGI in the germline V gene. The CDR3 bases are TGTGCCAGCAGTACAGGGGTCTCTGGAAACACCATATATTTT. Translated, it gives CASSTGVSGNTIYF.

This clone was seen just once. This chain connects TRBV2 to TRBJ1-6; weak D call: TRBD1 (6 bases). V lost 6 bases and J 6 bases, leaving 18 bases between the germline ends. From germline, CDR1 is SNHLY and CDR2 FYNNEI. The CDR3 sequence is 16 residues long. In nucleotides, the CDR3 is TGTGCCAGCAGCGAGCGGGACATCATATCTAATTCACCCCTCCACTTT. Encoded protein: CASSERDIISNSPLHF.

This chain links TRBV11-2 with TRBJ2-5; maybe TRBD2 (6 bases). Germline V gene data show CDR1 as SGHAT and CDR2 as FQNNGV. This CDR3 spans 14 amino acids. V was trimmed by 4 bases and J by 5 bases, leaving 14 bases between them. This chain's CDR3 is CASSSGGGGETQYF. In DNA, the CDR3 is TGTGCCAGCAGCTCCGGGGGAGGAGGGGAGACCCAGTACTTC.

In this sample, this clone turned up once. CDR3 protein: CASSPPGTVSGNTIYF. In DNA form, the CDR3 reads TGTGCCAGCTCACCACCCGGGACAGTCTCTGGAAACACCATATATTTT. The rearrangement uses TRBV18 and TRBJ1-3; 7 bases align to TRBD1. Germline CDR1 and CDR2: KGHSH and LQKENI. The CDR3 runs to 16 residues. With V trimmed by 0 bases and J by 0 bases, 2 bases remained unmatched.

This chain joins TRBV19 and TRBJ1-4; 7 nucleotides line up with TRBD1. After removal of 9 bases from V and 0 bases from J, the junction contained 10 bases not matched to a gene. CDR1 and CDR2 (germline): LNHDA, SQIVND (reference sequence). The CDR3 is 16 amino acids. The DNA of the CDR3 is TGTGCCAGCAGGACGATTGGACAGGCAACTAATGAAAAACTGTTTTTT. It specifies CASRTIGQATNEKLFF.

The chain joins TRBV7-2 to TRBJ1-2; TRBD1 aligns across 7 bases. CDR3 length equals 16 residues. The junction had 7 bases not matched to a gene; V was cut back by 3 bases and J by 0 bases. Germline V gene sequence: CDR1 SGHTA, CDR2 FQGNSA. In DNA form, the CDR3 reads TGTGCCAGCAGCTTCAGGGGGGCCGGCTCTAACTATGGCTACACCTTC. Protein product: CASSFRGAGSNYGYTF.

The V and J genes are TRBV3-1 (or the pseudogene TRBV3-2) and TRBJ1-2; D gene uncertain. Germline V gene data show CDR1 as LGHDT and CDR2 as YNNKEL (reference sequence). This CDR3 has 13 residues. V lost 3 bases, J lost 8 bases, and 13 bases lay in between. In DNA form, the CDR3 reads TGTGCCAGCAGCCAGCGTGAACCGAGGGGCTACACCTTC. Translated: CASSQREPRGYTF.

The table lists this clone with a count of one. The gene calls are TRBV18 and TRBJ2-7; 10 bases are a match to TRBD1. The CDR3 runs 15 residues. V was pared by 3 bases and J by 1 base, with 3 bases of the junction left unmatched. Germline lookup yields CDR1 KGHSH and CDR2 LQKENI. This CDR3 is CASSPGQGISYEQYF. The CDR3 region has the DNA TGTGCCAGCTCACCGGGACAGGGGATTTCCTACGAGCAGTACTTC. The variable domain in full, completed from reference TRBV18 and TRBJ2-7, reads NAGVMQNPRHLVRRRGQEARLRCSPMKGHSHVYWYRQLPEEGLKFMVYLQKENIIDESGMPKERFSAEFPKEGPSILRIQQVVRGDSAAYFCASSPGQGISYEQYFGPGTRLTVT.

This chain uses TRBV2 with TRBJ2-7; TRBD1 aligns across 8 bases. V was pared by 7 bases and J by 3 bases, with 5 bases of the junction left unmatched. Germline loops: CDR1 SNHLY, CDR2 FYNNEI. The CDR3 sequence is 13 residues long. CDR3 nucleotides: TGTGCCAGCACCGGGGACAGGAACTACGAGCAGTACTTC. It codes for CASTGDRNYEQYF.

The chain has TRBV5-6 and TRBJ2-7; D not certain. The CDR3 extends over 16 amino acids. The germline CDR1 and CDR2 sequences are SGHDT and YYEEEE. Between the trimmed V and J ends, which lost 4 bases and 7 bases, there was a span of 24 bases. The CDR3 spells CASSPRERLPVGEQYF. CDR3 bases: TGTGCCAGCAGCCCCAGAGAGCGTCTACCCGTTGGGGAGCAGTACTTC.

This clone was seen only once. The CDR3 coding sequence is TGTGCCAGCAAGGGACAGGGTAGTAGGGGGCCCCAGCATTTT. It specifies CASKGQGSRGPQHF. The V call is TRBV6-5, the J call TRBJ1-5, with 9 bases matching TRBD1. Germline CDR1 reads MNHEY; CDR2 reads SVGAGI. V lost 7 bases to trimming and J lost 9 bases; unmatched junction nucleotides: 10. This CDR3 is built from 14 residues.

CDR3 coding DNA: TGTGCCAGCACCGGGGTTGCGGGGGTCCACAATGAGCAGTTCTTC. Translating gives CASTGVAGVHNEQFF. The chain is built from TRBV11-3 and TRBJ2-1; 7 bases agree with TRBD2. The CDR3 contains 15 residues. J was trimmed by 5 bases and V by 7 bases; bases with no gene match: 11. From germline, CDR1 is SGHNT and CDR2 YENEEA.

V gene TRBV2 combines with J gene TRBJ1-1, with 8 bases matching TRBD1. This CDR3 comprises 14 residues. J gave up 2 bases and V 3 bases, and 2 bases lay outside the gene matches. Germline V CDR1 and CDR2: SNHLY, FYNNEI. CDR3 protein: CASSDRGQNTEAFF. Written as DNA, the CDR3 is TGTGCCAGCAGTGACAGGGGGCAAAACACTGAAGCTTTCTTT.

There are a few counts of this clone. The junction departs from germline at one end; a sequencing error may be responsible. The chain is built from TRBV13 and TRBJ1-3; 7 nucleotides line up with TRBD1. The CDR3 contains 16 residues. Per germline, CDR1 PRHDT and CDR2 FYEKMQ (reference sequence). The CDR3 DNA follows: TGTGCCAGCAGCTTAGGCAATCTGGGACAACACTTAACAGGGGATTTT. It encodes CASSLGNLGQHLTGDF.

The chain links TRBV5-8 to TRBJ2-7, with D possibly matching TRBD1 (5 bases). Germline V gene data show CDR1 as SGHTS and CDR2 as YDEGEE. The CDR3 loop spans 11 amino acids. Trimming shortened V by 7 bases and J by 6 bases, and 11 bases separated the two germline ends. CDR3 protein: CASVGRGEQYF. CDR3 DNA sequence: TGTGCCAGCGTTGGAAGGGGCGAGCAGTACTTC.

In its sample, this clone was seen a few times. This chain joins TRBV15 and TRBJ2-7; 11 nucleotides align to TRBD2. Trimming cost V 0 bases and J 7 bases; bases outside gene matches: 11. Germline CDR1 LNHNV, CDR2 YYDKDF (reference sequence). The CDR3 is made up of 17 amino acids. The CDR3 region is CATSRDRGSGRVFEQYF. CDR3 nucleotides: TGTGCCACCAGCAGAGACAGAGGTAGCGGGAGGGTCTTTGAGCAGTACTTC. Full variable domain (outside the CDR3, taken from reference TRBV15 and TRBJ2-7): DAMVIQNPRYQVTQFGKPVTLSCSQTLNHNVMYWYQQKSSQAPKLLFHYYDKDFNNEADTPDNFQSRRPNTSFCFLDIRSPGLGDTAMYLCATSRDRGSGRVFEQYFGPGTRLTVT.

This rearrangement joins TRBV5-1 to TRBJ2-5; maybe TRBD2 (5 bases). The ends were cut back, 1 base at V and 4 bases at J, with 14 bases in the middle. CDR3 size: 15 residues. Germline V lookup: CDR1 SGHRS, CDR2 YFSETQ. The CDR3 here is CASSLSFPEGETQYF. CDR3 nucleotides: TGCGCCAGCAGCTTGTCCTTCCCCGAGGGAGAGACCCAGTACTTC.

A few counts support this clone. The chain combines TRBV19 with TRBJ1-6, with D unclear. The CDR3 is made up of 14 amino acids. Germline assignment: CDR1 LNHDA and CDR2 SQIVND (reference sequence). The V and J ends lost 10 bases and 9 bases respectively, with 19 bases between them. DNA of the CDR3: TGTGCCACCAGCATCGCAGGCCGACCTTCACCCCTCCACTTT. Amino acid sequence: CATSIAGRPSPLHF.